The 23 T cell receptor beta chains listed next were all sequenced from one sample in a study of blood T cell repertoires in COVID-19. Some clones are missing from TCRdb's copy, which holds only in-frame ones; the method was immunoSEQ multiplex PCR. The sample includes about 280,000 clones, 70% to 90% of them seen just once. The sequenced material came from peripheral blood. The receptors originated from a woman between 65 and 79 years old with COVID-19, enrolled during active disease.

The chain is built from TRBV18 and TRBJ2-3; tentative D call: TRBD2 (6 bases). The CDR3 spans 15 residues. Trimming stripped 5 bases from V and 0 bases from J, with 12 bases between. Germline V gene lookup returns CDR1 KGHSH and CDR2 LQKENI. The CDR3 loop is CASSRDFTSTDTQYF. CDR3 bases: TGTGCCAGCTCAAGGGACTTCACTAGCACAGATACGCAGTATTTT.

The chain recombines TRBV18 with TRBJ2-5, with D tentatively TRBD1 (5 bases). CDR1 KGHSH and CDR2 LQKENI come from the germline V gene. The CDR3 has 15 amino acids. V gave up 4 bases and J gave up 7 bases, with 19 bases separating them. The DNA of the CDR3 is TGTGCCAGCTCACGGGCCAGGGTTCCCCCTCCGACCCAGTACTTC. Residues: CASSRARVPPPTQYF.

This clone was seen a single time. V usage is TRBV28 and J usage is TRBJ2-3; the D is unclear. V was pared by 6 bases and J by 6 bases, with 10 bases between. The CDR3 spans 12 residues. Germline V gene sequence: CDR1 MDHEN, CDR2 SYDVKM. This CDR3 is CASSLARDTQYF. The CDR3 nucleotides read TGTGCCAGCAGCCTGGCCAGGGATACGCAGTATTTT.

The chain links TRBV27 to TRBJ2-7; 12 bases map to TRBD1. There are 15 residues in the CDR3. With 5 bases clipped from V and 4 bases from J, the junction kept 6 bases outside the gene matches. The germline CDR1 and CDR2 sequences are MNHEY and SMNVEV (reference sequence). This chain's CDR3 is CASSRLGQGAYEQYF. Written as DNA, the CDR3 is TGTGCCAGCAGTCGATTGGGACAGGGGGCTTACGAGCAGTACTTC.

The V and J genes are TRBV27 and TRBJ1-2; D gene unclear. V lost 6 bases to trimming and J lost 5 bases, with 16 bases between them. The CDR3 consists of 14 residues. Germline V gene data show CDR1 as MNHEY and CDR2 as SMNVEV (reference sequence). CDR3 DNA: TGTGCCAGCAGGAACCCGTTAGAAACGTATGGCTACACCTTC. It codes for CASRNPLETYGYTF.

CDR3 in amino acids: CSVESSGYQETQYF. Written as DNA, the CDR3 is TGCAGCGTTGAGTCTAGCGGGTACCAAGAGACCCAGTACTTC. The V call is TRBV29-1, the J call TRBJ2-5, with 8 bases aligning to TRBD2. This CDR3 is built from 14 residues. J gave up 0 bases and V 3 bases, and 3 bases lay outside the gene matches. The germline V gene has CDR1 SQVTM and CDR2 ANQGSEA.

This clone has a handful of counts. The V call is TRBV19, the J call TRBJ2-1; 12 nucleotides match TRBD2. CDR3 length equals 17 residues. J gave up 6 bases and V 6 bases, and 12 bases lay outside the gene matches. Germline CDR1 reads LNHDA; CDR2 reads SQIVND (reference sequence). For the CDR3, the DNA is TGTGCCAGTAGGGACAGAGGTAAACTAGCGGGGGGCAATGAGCAGTTCTTC. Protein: CASRDRGKLAGGNEQFF.

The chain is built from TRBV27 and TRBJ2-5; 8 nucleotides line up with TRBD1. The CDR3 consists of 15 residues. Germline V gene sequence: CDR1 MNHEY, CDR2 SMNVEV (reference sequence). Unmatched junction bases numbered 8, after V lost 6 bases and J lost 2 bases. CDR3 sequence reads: CASRALGTGQETQYF. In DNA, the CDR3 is TGTGCCAGCAGAGCCTTAGGGACAGGTCAAGAGACCCAGTACTTC.

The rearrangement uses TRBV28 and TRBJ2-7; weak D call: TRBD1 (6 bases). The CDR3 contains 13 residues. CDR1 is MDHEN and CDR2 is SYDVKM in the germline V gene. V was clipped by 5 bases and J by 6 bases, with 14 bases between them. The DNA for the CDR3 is TGTGCCAGCAGTCTGGGGGCCCCTGGCGAGCAGTACTTC. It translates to CASSLGAPGEQYF.

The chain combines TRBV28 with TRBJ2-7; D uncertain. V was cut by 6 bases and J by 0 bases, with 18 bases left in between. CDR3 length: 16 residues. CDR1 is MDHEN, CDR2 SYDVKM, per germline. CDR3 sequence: CASSLPPPRNSYEQYF. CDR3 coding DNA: TGTGCCAGCAGCCTTCCTCCCCCGCGGAACTCCTACGAGCAGTACTTC.

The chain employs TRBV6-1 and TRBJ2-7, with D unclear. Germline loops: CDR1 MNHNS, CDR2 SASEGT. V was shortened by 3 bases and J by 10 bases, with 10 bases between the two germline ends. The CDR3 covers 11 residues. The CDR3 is CASSDHRGQYF. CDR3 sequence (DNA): TGTGCCAGCAGTGACCATCGAGGACAGTACTTC.

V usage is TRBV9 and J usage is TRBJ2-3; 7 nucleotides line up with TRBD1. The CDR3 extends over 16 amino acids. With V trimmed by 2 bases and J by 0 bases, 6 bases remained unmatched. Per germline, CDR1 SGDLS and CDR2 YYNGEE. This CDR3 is CASSVQGQPSTDTQYF. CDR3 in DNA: TGTGCCAGCAGCGTTCAGGGACAGCCTAGCACAGATACGCAGTATTTT.

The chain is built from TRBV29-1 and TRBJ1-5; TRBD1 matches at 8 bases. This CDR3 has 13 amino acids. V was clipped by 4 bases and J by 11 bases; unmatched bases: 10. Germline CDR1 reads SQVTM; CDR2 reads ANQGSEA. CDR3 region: CSVAWQGARAQHF. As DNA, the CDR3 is TGCAGCGTTGCTTGGCAGGGGGCGCGGGCCCAGCATTTT.

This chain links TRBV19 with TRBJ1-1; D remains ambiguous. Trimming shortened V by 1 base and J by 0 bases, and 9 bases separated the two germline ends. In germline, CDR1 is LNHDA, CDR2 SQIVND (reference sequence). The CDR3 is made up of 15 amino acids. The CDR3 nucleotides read TGTGCCAGTAGTATAGGTGGCACCTTGAACACTGAAGCTTTCTTT. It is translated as CASSIGGTLNTEAFF.

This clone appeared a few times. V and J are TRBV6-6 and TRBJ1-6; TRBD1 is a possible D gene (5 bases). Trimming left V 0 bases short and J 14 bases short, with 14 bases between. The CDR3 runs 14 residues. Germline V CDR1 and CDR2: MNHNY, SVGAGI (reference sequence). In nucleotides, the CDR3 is TGTGCCAGCAGTTACTCCCGTACAGGAGAATCCCTCCACTTT. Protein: CASSYSRTGESLHF.

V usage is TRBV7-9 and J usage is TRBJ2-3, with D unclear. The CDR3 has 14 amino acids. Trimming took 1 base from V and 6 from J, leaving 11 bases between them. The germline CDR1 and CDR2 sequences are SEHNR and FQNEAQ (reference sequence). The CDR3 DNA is TGTGCCAGCAGCTTAGACGGCTCAGGCGATACGCAGTATTTT. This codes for CASSLDGSGDTQYF. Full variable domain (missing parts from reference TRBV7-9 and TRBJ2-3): DTGVSQNPRHKITKRGQNVTFRCDPISEHNRLYWYRQTLGQGPEFLTYFQNEAQLEKSRLLSDRFSAERPKGSFSTLEIQRTEQGDSAMYLCASSLDGSGDTQYFGPGTRLTVL.

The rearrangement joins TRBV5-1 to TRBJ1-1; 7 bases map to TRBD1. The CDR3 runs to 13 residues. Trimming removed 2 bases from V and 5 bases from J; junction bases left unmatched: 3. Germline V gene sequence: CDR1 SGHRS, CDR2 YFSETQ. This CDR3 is CASSLSGGTEAFF. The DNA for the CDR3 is TGCGCCAGCAGCTTATCAGGGGGGACTGAAGCTTTCTTT.

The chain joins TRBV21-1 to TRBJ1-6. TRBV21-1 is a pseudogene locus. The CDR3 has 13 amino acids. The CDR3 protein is CASSLRFNSPLHF. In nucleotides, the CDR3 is TGTGCCAGCAGCCTCCGGTTTAATTCACCCCTCCACTTT.

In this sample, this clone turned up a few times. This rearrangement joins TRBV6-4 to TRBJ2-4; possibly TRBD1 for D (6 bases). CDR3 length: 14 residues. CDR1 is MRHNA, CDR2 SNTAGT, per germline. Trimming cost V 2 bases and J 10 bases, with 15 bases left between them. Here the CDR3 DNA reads TGTGCCAGCAGTGACAGCTCCAGGGGTCCTATTCAGTACTTC. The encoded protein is CASSDSSRGPIQYF.

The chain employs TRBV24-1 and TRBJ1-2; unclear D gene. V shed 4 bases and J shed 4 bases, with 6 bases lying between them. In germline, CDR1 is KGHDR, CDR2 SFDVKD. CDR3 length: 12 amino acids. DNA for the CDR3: TGTGCCACCAGTGACTCGGTCTATGGCTACACCTTC. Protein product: CATSDSVYGYTF.

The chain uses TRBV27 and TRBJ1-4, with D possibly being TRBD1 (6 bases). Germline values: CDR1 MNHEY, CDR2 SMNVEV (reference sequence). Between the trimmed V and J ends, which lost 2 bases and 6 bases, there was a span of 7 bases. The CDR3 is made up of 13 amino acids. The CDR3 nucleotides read TGTGCCAGCAGTTTAGGGGGCGATGAAAAACTGTTTTTT. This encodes CASSLGGDEKLFF.

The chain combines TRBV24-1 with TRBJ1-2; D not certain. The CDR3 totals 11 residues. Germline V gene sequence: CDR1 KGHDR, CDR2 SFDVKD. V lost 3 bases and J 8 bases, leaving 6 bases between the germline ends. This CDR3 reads CATSDNRGYTF. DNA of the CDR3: TGTGCCACCAGTGATAACAGAGGCTACACCTTC.

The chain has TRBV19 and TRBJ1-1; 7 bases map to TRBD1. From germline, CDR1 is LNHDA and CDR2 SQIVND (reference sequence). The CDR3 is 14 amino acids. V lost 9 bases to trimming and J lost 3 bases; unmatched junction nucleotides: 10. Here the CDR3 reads CASRYLDRDTEAFF. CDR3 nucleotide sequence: TGTGCCAGCCGATATCTAGACAGGGACACTGAAGCTTTCTTT.